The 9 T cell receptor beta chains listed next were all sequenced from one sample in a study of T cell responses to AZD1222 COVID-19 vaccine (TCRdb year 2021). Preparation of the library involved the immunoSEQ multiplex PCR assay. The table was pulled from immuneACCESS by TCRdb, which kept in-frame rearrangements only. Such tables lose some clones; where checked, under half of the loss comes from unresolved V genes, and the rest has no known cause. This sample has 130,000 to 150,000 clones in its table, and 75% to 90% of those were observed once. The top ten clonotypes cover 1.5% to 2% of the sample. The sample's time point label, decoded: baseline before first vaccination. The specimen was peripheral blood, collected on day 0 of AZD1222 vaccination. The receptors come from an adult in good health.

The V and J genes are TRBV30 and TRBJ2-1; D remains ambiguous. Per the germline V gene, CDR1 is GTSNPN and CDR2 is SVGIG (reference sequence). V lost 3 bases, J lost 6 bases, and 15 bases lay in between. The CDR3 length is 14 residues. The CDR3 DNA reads TGTGCCTGGAGCCCCTGGGTAAACGGCAATGAGCAGTTCTTC. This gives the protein CAWSPWVNGNEQFF.

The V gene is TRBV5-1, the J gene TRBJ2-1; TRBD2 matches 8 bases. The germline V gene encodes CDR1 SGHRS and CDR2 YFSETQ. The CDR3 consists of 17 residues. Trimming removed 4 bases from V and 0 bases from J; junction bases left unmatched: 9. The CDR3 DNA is TGCGCCAGCAGCCCGGCTTTAGCGGGGCTCTCCTACAATGAGCAGTTCTTC. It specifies CASSPALAGLSYNEQFF.

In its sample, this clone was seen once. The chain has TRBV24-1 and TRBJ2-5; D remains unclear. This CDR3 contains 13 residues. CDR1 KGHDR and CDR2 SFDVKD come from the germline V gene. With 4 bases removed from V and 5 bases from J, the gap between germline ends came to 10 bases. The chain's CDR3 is CATSDLRSETQYF. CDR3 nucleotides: TGTGCCACCAGTGACTTGCGGTCGGAGACCCAGTACTTC.

The CDR3: CASTSHAQRNTF. The CDR3 DNA reads as TGTGCCAGCACCTCACACGCTCAGAGGAACACCTTC. This chain joins TRBV12-3 or TRBV12-4 and TRBJ1-2; D is uncertain. V was clipped by 7 bases and J by 12 bases, with 18 bases between them. The CDR3 sequence is 12 residues long.

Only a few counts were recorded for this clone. CDR3 in DNA: TGTGCCAGCACTCGGGCCCTTTACGCTGAAGCTTTCTTT. Its protein product is CASTRALYAEAFF. The chain recombines TRBV2 with TRBJ1-1; D uncertain. The CDR3 sequence is 13 residues long. CDR1 SNHLY and CDR2 FYNNEI come from the germline V gene. The V and J ends lost 7 bases and 6 bases respectively, with 15 bases between them. Full variable domain (outside the CDR3, taken from reference TRBV2 and TRBJ1-1): EPEVTQTPSHQVTQMGQEVILRCVPISNHLYFYWYRQILGQKVEFLVSFYNNEISEKSEIFDDQFSVERPDGSNFTLKIRSTKLEDSAMYFCASTRALYAEAFFGQGTRLTVV.

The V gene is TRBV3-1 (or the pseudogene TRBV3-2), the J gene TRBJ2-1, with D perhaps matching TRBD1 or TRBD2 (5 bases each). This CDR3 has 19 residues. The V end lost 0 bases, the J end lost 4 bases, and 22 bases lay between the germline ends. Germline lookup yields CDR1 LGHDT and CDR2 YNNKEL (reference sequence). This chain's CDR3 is CASSQDGAGGQRIYNEQFF. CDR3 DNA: TGTGCCAGCAGCCAAGATGGGGCAGGAGGTCAAAGGATATACAATGAGCAGTTCTTC.

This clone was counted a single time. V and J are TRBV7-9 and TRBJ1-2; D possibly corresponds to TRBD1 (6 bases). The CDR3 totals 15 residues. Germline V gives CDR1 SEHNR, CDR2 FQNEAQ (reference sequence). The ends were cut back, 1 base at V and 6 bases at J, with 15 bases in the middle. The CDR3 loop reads CASSLGDPGADGYTF. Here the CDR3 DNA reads TGTGCCAGCAGCTTAGGAGACCCGGGGGCAGATGGCTACACCTTC.

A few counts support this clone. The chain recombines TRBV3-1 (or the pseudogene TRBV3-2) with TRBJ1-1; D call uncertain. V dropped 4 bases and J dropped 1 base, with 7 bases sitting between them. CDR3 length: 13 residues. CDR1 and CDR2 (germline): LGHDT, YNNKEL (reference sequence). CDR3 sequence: CASSLTGNTEAFF. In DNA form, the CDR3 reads TGTGCCAGCAGCCTAACCGGGAACACTGAAGCTTTCTTT.

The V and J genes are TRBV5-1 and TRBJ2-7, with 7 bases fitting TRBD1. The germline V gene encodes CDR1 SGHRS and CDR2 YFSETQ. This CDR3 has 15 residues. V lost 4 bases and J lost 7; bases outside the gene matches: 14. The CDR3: CASSPGTALPREQYF. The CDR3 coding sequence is TGCGCCAGCAGCCCCGGGACAGCCCTTCCCAGGGAGCAGTACTTC.